These 15 T cell receptor beta chains were all obtained from the same sample, sequenced in a study of blood T cell repertoires in COVID-19. Profiling relied on immunoSEQ multiplex PCR, and the TCRdb table lists in-frame clones only, not all of them. The sample yields around 140,000 clones, approximately 83% seen once. The sequenced material came from peripheral blood. The receptors were sampled from a human donor in a cohort sampled during active COVID-19.

The gene calls are TRBV19 and TRBJ2-3, with 8 bases lining up with TRBD1. The V gene's germline CDR1 is LNHDA and CDR2 SQIVND (reference sequence). V dropped 6 bases and J dropped 3; count of bases not matched to a gene: 14. The CDR3 covers 17 residues. The CDR3 spells CASSSAGLGQGTDTQYF. For the CDR3, the DNA is TGTGCCAGTAGCAGCGCTGGTCTCGGACAGGGAACAGATACGCAGTATTTT.

This rearrangement joins TRBV5-6 to TRBJ2-3; 11 bases are a match to TRBD2. Germline CDR1 reads SGHDT; CDR2 reads YYEEEE. CDR3 length equals 17 residues. Trimming cost V 3 bases and J 4 bases; bases outside gene matches: 10. The CDR3 reads CASSSEISGRAADTQYF. The CDR3 region has the DNA TGTGCCAGCAGCTCAGAGATTAGCGGGAGGGCCGCAGATACGCAGTATTTT.

J is TRBJ1-1 and V is TRBV7-3; TRBD1 might be the D (5 bases). The CDR3 loop spans 13 amino acids. From germline, CDR1 is SGHTA and CDR2 FQGTGA. Trimming left V 4 bases short and J 3 bases short, with 9 bases between. DNA for the CDR3: TGTGCCAGCAGCTCCATGACAGACACTGAAGCTTTCTTT. Translation: CASSSMTDTEAFF.

This chain uses TRBV5-1 with TRBJ2-7; maybe TRBD1 (6 bases). The CDR3 sequence is 15 residues long. Between the trimmed V and J ends, which lost 3 bases and 2 bases, there was a span of 15 bases. Per the germline V gene, CDR1 is SGHRS and CDR2 is YFSETQ. This CDR3 reads CASSSGQWQAYEQYF. As DNA, the CDR3 is TGCGCCAGCAGCTCCGGACAGTGGCAGGCCTACGAGCAGTACTTC.

The rearrangement joins TRBV18 to TRBJ1-1, with a possible D match to TRBD1 (5 bases). In germline, CDR1 is KGHSH, CDR2 LQKENI. The germline V and J ends were trimmed by 3 bases and 7 bases, with 9 bases remaining between them. The CDR3 totals 12 residues. The CDR3: CASSPGQGEAFF. The CDR3 DNA follows: TGTGCCAGCTCACCCGGCCAGGGTGAAGCTTTCTTT.

The chain joins TRBV28 to TRBJ2-6; 7 positions match TRBD1. The length of the CDR3 is 21 residues. Losses at the gene ends were 2 bases for V and 0 bases for J; bases not matched to a gene: 16. Germline V gene sequence: CDR1 MDHEN, CDR2 SYDVKM. CDR3 loop: CASSLPLTWGQRTSGANVLTF. The CDR3, as DNA: TGTGCCAGCAGTTTACCGCTAACTTGGGGACAGCGGACCTCTGGGGCCAACGTCCTGACTTTC. Together with reference TRBV28 and TRBJ2-6, the CDR3 gives the full variable domain: DVKVTQSSRYLVKRTGEKVFLECVQDMDHENMFWYRQDPGLGLRLIYFSYDVKMKEKGDIPEGYSVSREKKERFSLILESASTNQTSMYLCASSLPLTWGQRTSGANVLTFGAGSRLTVL.

This chain connects TRBV2 to TRBJ1-2; D gene ambiguous. V was cut by 4 bases and J by 5 bases, with 8 bases left in between. Looked up from germline, CDR1 is SNHLY and CDR2 is FYNNEI. This CDR3 has 12 residues. DNA for the CDR3: TGTGCCAGCAGTGGAGAAAGATATGGCTACACCTTC. This gives the protein CASSGERYGYTF.

This chain links TRBV9 with TRBJ2-1; 12 bases align to TRBD2. Trimming removed 6 bases from V and 8 bases from J; junction bases left unmatched: 6. Germline CDR1 is SGDLS and CDR2 is YYNGEE. The length of the CDR3 is 14 residues. The CDR3 protein is CASTLAGGPHEQFF. In nucleotides, the CDR3 is TGTGCCAGCACCCTAGCGGGAGGGCCTCATGAGCAGTTCTTC.

The J gene is TRBJ2-3, the V gene TRBV5-1; D possibly corresponds to TRBD1 (5 bases). This CDR3 region has 14 residues. Trimming stripped 0 bases from V and 6 bases from J, with 11 bases between. Germline V gene lookup returns CDR1 SGHRS and CDR2 YFSETQ. CDR3 nucleotides: TGCGCCAGCAGCTTGGAAGGGGCTTTGGATACGCAGTATTTT. It specifies CASSLEGALDTQYF.

The J gene is TRBJ2-3, the V gene TRBV24-1, with 10 bases lining up with TRBD2. Per the germline V gene, CDR1 is KGHDR and CDR2 is SFDVKD. V gave up 4 bases and J gave up 4 bases; unmatched junction bases: 1. This CDR3 contains 14 residues. CDR3 nucleotide sequence: TGTGCCACCAGTGAAGCGGGAGGGCCAGATACGCAGTATTTT. It is translated as CATSEAGGPDTQYF.

V usage is TRBV6-1 and J usage is TRBJ2-3; 10 bases are shared with TRBD2. Germline assignment: CDR1 MNHNS and CDR2 SASEGT. The length of the CDR3 is 15 residues. V was pared by 2 bases and J by 2 bases, with 1 base of the junction left unmatched. CDR3 loop: CASSELAGVTDTQYF. Here the CDR3 DNA reads TGTGCCAGCAGTGAACTAGCGGGAGTCACAGATACGCAGTATTTT.

Concerning this clone itself: The germline gene is not matched at one end of the junction; a read error may be the cause. The rearrangement links TRBV10-3 to TRBJ2-1; the D gene is possibly TRBD1 (5 bases). Germline-derived CDR1 and CDR2 are ENHRY and SYGVKD. This CDR3 spans 13 amino acids. CDR3 region: CAISEFGGAEQFF. Here the CDR3 DNA reads TGTGCCATCAGCGAGTTCGGTGGGGCTGAGCAGTTCTTC.

V usage is TRBV10-3 and J usage is TRBJ2-7, with 8 nucleotides matching TRBD1. Germline values: CDR1 ENHRY, CDR2 SYGVKD. The CDR3 runs to 14 residues. Trimming took 7 bases from V and 3 from J; bases not matched to a gene: 8. The chain's CDR3 is CAINGQGRSYEQYF. The CDR3 region has the DNA TGTGCCATCAACGGACAGGGTAGAAGCTACGAGCAGTACTTC.

V usage is TRBV19 and J usage is TRBJ2-1, with 9 bases aligning to TRBD1. The germline V gene has CDR1 LNHDA and CDR2 SQIVND (reference sequence). The V segment lost 4 bases and the J segment 6 bases; nucleotides outside the gene matches: 10. This CDR3 has 16 amino acids. CDR3 region: CASSTQTGGGFNEQFF. CDR3 in DNA: TGTGCCAGTAGTACCCAGACAGGGGGTGGGTTCAATGAGCAGTTCTTC.

The rearrangement links TRBV12-3 or TRBV12-4 to TRBJ1-5; D gene unclear. This CDR3 comprises 12 residues. V lost 6 bases and J lost 6, with 9 bases in between. The DNA for the CDR3 is TGTGCCAGCAGGTCGGAGGTTCAGCCCCAGCATTTT. Translation gives CASRSEVQPQHF.